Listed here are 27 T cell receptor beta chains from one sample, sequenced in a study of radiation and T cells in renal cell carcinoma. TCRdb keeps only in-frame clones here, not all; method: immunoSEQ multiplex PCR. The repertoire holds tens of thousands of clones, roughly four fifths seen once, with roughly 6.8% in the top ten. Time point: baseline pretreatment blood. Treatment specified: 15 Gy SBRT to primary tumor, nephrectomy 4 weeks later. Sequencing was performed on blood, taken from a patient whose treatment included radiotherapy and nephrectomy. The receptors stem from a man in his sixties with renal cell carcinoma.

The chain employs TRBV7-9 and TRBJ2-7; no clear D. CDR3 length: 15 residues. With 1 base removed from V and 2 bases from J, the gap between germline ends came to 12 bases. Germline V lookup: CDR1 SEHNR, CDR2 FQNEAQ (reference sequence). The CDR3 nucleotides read TGTGCCAGCAGCTTAGGGGTAACCCCGCCCTACGAGCAGTACTTC. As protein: CASSLGVTPPYEQYF.

The DNA of the CDR3 is TGTGCCAGCAGTTACCCGACGGGAGGGGGGCCTGGTGAGCAGTTCTTC. Protein product: CASSYPTGGGPGEQFF. The chain combines TRBV6-6 with TRBJ2-1; 8 positions match TRBD2. The V gene end was trimmed by 2 bases and the J gene end by 9 bases; junction bases not matched to a gene: 12. CDR1 is MNHNY, CDR2 SVGAGI, per germline (reference sequence). The CDR3 consists of 16 residues.

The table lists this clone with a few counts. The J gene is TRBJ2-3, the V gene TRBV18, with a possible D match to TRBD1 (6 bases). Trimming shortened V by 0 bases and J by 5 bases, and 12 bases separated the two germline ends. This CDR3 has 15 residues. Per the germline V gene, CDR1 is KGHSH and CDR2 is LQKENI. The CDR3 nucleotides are TGTGCCAGCTCACCACCAGCAGGGGCGGGAGATACGCAGTATTTT. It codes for CASSPPAGAGDTQYF. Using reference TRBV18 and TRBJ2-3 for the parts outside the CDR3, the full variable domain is NAGVMQNPRHLVRRRGQEARLRCSPMKGHSHVYWYRQLPEEGLKFMVYLQKENIIDESGMPKERFSAEFPKEGPSILRIQQVVRGDSAAYFCASSPPAGAGDTQYFGPGTRLTVL.

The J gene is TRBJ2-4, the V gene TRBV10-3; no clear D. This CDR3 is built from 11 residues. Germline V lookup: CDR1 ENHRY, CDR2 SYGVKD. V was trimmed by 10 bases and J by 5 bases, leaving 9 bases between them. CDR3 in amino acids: CATVFQNIQYF. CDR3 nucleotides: TGTGCCACGGTGTTTCAAAACATTCAGTACTTC.

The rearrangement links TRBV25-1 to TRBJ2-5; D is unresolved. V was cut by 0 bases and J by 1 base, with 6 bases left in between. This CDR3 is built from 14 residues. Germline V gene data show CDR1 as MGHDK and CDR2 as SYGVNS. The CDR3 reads CASSEYGPQETQYF. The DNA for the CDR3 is TGTGCCAGCAGTGAATATGGGCCCCAAGAGACCCAGTACTTC. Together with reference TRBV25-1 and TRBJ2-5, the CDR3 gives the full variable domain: EADIYQTPRYLVIGTGKKITLECSQTMGHDKMYWYQQDPGMELHLIHYSYGVNSTEKGDLSSESTVSRIRTEHFPLTLESARPSHTSQYLCASSEYGPQETQYFGPGTRLLVL.

The CDR3 protein is CASSSLGLGYEQYF. For the CDR3, the DNA is TGTGCCAGCAGCTCCCTGGGACTGGGCTACGAGCAGTACTTC. The chain uses TRBV5-6 and TRBJ2-7, with D perhaps matching TRBD2 (6 bases). The CDR3 extends over 14 amino acids. CDR1 and CDR2 (germline): SGHDT, YYEEEE. V gave up 3 bases and J gave up 3 bases, with 13 bases separating them.

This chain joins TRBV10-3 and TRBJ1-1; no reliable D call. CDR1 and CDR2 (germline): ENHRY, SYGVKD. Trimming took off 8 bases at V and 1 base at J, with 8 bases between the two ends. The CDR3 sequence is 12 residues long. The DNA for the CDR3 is TGTGCCATCGGGAGCCAGAACACTGAAGCTTTCTTT. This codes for CAIGSQNTEAFF.

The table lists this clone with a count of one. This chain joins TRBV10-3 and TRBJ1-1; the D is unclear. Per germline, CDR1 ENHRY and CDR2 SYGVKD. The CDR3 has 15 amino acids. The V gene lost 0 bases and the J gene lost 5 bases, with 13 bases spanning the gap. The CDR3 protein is CAISESGLSRTEAFF. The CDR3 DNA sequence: TGTGCCATCAGTGAGTCGGGTCTCAGTAGGACTGAAGCTTTCTTT.

In DNA, the CDR3 is TGTGCCAGCAGTTTTGCCGTAACCTATGGCTACACCTTC. The encoded protein is CASSFAVTYGYTF. The chain employs TRBV27 and TRBJ1-2; D is uncertain. V lost 3 bases and J 4 bases, leaving 9 bases between the germline ends. Germline loops: CDR1 MNHEY, CDR2 SMNVEV (reference sequence). CDR3 length: 13 amino acids.

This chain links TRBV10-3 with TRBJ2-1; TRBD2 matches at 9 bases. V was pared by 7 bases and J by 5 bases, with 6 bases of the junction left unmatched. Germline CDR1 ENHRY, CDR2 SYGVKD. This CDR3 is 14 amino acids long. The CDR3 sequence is CAIKVAGDHNEQFF. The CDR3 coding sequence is TGTGCCATCAAAGTAGCGGGAGACCACAATGAGCAGTTCTTC.

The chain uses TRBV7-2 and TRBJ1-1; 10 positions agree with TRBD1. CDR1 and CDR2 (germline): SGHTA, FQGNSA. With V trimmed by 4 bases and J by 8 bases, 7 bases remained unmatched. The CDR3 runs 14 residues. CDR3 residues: CASSSQDRGWEAFF. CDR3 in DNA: TGTGCCAGCAGCTCGCAGGACAGGGGGTGGGAAGCTTTCTTT. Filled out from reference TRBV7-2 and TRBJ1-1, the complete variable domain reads GAGVSQSPSNKVTEKGKDVELRCDPISGHTALYWYRQSLGQGLEFLIYFQGNSAPDKSGLPSDRFSAERTGGSVSTLTIQRTQQEDSAVYLCASSSQDRGWEAFFGQGTRLTVV.

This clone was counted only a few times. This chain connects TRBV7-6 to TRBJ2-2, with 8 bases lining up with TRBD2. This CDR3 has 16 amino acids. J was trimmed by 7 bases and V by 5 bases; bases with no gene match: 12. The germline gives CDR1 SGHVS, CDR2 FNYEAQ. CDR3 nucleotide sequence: TGTGCCAGCAGCCCGAGTCGGGAGGGCCGGGGCGGGGAGCTGTTTTTT. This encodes CASSPSREGRGGELFF. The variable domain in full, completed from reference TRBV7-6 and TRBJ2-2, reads GAGVSQSPRYKVTKRGQDVALRCDPISGHVSLYWYRQALGQGPEFLTYFNYEAQQDKSGLPNDRFSAERPEGSISTLTIQRTEQRDSAMYRCASSPSREGRGGELFFGEGSRLTVL.

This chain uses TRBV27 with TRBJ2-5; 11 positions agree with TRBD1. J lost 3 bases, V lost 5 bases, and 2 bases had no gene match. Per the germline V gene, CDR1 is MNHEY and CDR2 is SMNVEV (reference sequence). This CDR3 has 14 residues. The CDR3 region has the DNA TGTGCCAGCAGTAGGGACAGGGGGGAAGAGACCCAGTACTTC. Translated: CASSRDRGEETQYF.

The DNA of the CDR3 is TGTGCCAGCTCACCAATTGGAACTAATGAAAAACTGTTTTTT. Translation gives CASSPIGTNEKLFF. The chain recombines TRBV18 with TRBJ1-4, with D hard to call. Germline loops: CDR1 KGHSH, CDR2 LQKENI. The CDR3 length is 14 residues. The V gene lost 2 bases and the J gene lost 1 base, with 5 bases spanning the gap. Supplemented by reference TRBV18 and TRBJ1-4, the full variable domain reads NAGVMQNPRHLVRRRGQEARLRCSPMKGHSHVYWYRQLPEEGLKFMVYLQKENIIDESGMPKERFSAEFPKEGPSILRIQQVVRGDSAAYFCASSPIGTNEKLFFGSGTQLSVL.

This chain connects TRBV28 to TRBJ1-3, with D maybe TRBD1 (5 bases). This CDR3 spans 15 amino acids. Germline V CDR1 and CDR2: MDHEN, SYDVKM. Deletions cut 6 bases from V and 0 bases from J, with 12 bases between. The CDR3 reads CASRGQGYSGNTIYF. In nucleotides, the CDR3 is TGTGCCAGCAGAGGCCAGGGCTACTCTGGAAACACCATATATTTT.

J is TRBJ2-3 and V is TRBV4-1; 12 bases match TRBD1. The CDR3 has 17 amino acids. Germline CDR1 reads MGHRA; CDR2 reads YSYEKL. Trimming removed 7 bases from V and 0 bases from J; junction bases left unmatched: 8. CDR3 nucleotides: TGCGCCAGCACCGGGACAGGGGGCCTCGGCAGCACAGATACGCAGTATTTT. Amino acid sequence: CASTGTGGLGSTDTQYF.

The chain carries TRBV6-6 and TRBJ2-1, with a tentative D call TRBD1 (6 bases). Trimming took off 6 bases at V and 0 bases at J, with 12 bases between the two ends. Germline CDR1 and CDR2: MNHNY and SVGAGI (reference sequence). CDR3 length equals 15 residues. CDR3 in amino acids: CASRIGTFSYNEQFF. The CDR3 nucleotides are TGTGCCAGCAGAATCGGGACATTCTCCTACAATGAGCAGTTCTTC.

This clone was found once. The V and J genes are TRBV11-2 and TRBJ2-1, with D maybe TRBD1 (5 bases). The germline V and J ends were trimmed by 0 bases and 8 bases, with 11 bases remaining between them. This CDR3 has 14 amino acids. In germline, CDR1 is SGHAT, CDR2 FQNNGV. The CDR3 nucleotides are TGTGCCAGCAGCTTAGATCCAGGGCAAGATGAGCAGTTCTTC. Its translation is CASSLDPGQDEQFF.

Written as DNA, the CDR3 is TGTGCCAGCAGCTTAGTTCAGGGGGAGACCCAGTACTTC. Protein product: CASSLVQGETQYF. This chain uses TRBV7-9 with TRBJ2-5, with D maybe TRBD1 (6 bases). Trimming left V 1 base short and J 5 bases short, with 8 bases between. The germline CDR1 and CDR2 sequences are SEHNR and FQNEAQ (reference sequence). This CDR3 has 13 residues.

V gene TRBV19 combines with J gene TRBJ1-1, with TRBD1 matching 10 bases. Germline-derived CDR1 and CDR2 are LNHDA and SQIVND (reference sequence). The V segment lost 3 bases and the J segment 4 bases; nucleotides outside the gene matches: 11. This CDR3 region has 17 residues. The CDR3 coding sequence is TGTGCCAGTAGTATTCTGGGACAGGGGCAGGGTAGCACTGAAGCTTTCTTT. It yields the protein CASSILGQGQGSTEAFF. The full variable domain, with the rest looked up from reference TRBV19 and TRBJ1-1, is DGGITQSPKYLFRKEGQNVTLSCEQNLNHDAMYWYRQDPGQGLRLIYYSQIVNDFQKGDIAEGYSVSREKKESFPLTVTSAQKNPTAFYLCASSILGQGQGSTEAFFGQGTRLTVV.

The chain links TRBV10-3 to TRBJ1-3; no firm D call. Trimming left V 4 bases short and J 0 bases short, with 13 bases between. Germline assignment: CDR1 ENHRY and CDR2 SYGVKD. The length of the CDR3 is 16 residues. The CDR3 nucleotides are TGTGCCATCAGTGTCCGAGCGGGGAGCTCTGGAAACACCATATATTTT. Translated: CAISVRAGSSGNTIYF.

CDR3 loop: CASSLLYGLGGYEQYF. CDR3 bases: TGTGCCAGCAGCTTACTCTATGGCTTGGGGGGATACGAGCAGTACTTC. V usage is TRBV11-2 and J usage is TRBJ2-7, with TRBD2 as a possible D gene (6 bases). The CDR3 covers 16 residues. V lost 2 bases and J lost 4, with 18 bases in between. Germline V lookup: CDR1 SGHAT, CDR2 FQNNGV.

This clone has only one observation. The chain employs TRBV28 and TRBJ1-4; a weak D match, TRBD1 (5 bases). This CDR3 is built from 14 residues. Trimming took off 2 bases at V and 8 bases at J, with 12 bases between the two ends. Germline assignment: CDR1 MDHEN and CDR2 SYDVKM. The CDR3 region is CASSLKGRGEKLFF. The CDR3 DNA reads TGTGCCAGCAGTTTAAAAGGAAGGGGAGAAAAACTGTTTTTT.

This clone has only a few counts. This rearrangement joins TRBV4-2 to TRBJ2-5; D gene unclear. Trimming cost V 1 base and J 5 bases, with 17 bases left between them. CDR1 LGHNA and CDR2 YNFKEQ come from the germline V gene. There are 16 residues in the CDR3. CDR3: CASSQVRGRARETQYF. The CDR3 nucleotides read TGTGCCAGCAGCCAAGTTCGTGGCCGGGCGAGGGAGACCCAGTACTTC.

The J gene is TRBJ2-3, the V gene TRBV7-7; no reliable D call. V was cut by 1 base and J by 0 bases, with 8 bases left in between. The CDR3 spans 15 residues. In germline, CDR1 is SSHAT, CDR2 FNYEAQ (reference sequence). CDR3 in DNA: TGTGCCAGCAGCTTAGATGGTAAAAGCACAGATACGCAGTATTTT. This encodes CASSLDGKSTDTQYF.

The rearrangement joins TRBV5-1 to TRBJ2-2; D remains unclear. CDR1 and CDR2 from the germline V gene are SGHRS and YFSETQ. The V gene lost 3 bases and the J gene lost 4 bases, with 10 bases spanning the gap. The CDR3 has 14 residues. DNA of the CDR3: TGCGCCAGCAGCTCAATAGTTGCCACCGGGGAGCTGTTTTTT. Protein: CASSSIVATGELFF.

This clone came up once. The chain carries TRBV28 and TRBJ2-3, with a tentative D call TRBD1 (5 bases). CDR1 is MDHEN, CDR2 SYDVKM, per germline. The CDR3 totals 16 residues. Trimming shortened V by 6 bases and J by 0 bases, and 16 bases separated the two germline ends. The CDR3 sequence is CASRPPRVPSTDTQYF. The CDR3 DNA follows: TGTGCCAGCAGGCCTCCCAGGGTGCCTAGCACAGATACGCAGTATTTT. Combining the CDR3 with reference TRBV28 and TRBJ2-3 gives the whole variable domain DVKVTQSSRYLVKRTGEKVFLECVQDMDHENMFWYRQDPGLGLRLIYFSYDVKMKEKGDIPEGYSVSREKKERFSLILESASTNQTSMYLCASRPPRVPSTDTQYFGPGTRLTVL.